A single sample is the source of the 22 T cell receptor beta chains below, sequenced in a study of T cells in Graves' hyperthyroidism and ophthalmopathy (dated 2019 in TCRdb). Library preparation used multiplex PCR. This sample was sequenced with an Illumina HiSeq 2000. The TCR beta CDR3 regions were amplified from RNA transcripts. A first-round RT-PCR of the TCR CDR3 used the HTBI primer set with the Qiagen OneStep RT-PCR kit. TCRdb cleaned the public reads at Q25 with fastp, built clones with MiXCR and kept in-frame beta chains. Every CDR3 protein is listed once, alongside the most common genes and DNA of its rows. The sample table lists hundreds of thousands of distinct CDR3 sequences, around 46% of them with a count of one. 8.2% of the sample lies in the top ten. Material: peripheral blood or thyroid tissue (not recorded which). The origin of the receptors is a woman between 18 and 29 years old with Graves' hyperthyroidism. Donor details come from another sample of the same person, matched by shared clones.

Regarding this clonotype: One base away lies a much larger clone, so this may be a sequencing read error. The V call is TRBV29-1, the J call TRBJ1-4; D may be TRBD1 (6 bases). The CDR3 sequence is 13 residues long. CDR1 and CDR2 (germline): SQVTM, ANQGSEA. Trimming left V 6 bases short and J 5 bases short, with 13 bases between. This CDR3 is CSVTDRGNEKLFF. The CDR3, as DNA: TGCAGCGTGACGGACAGAGGAAATGAAAAACTGTTTTTT.

This clonotype was recorded a few times. The chain employs TRBV7-2 and TRBJ2-2; 9 positions agree with TRBD1. CDR3 length: 15 amino acids. Germline V gene lookup returns CDR1 SGHTA and CDR2 FQGNSA. V dropped 3 bases and J dropped 3; count of bases not matched to a gene: 2. CDR3 region: CASSLGDRDTGELFF. Written as DNA, the CDR3 is TGTGCCAGCAGCTTGGGGGACAGGGACACCGGGGAGCTGTTTTTT.

The V gene is TRBV20-1, the J gene TRBJ1-1; the D is unclear. The CDR3 is made up of 13 amino acids. Germline values: CDR1 DFQATT, CDR2 SNEGSKA (reference sequence). Trimming left V 0 bases short and J 6 bases short, with 11 bases between. CDR3 bases: TGCAGTGCTAGAGACAAGGGAGGCCCTGAAGCTTTCTTT. This gives the protein CSARDKGGPEAFF.

This clonotype was seen only a few times. The chain is built from TRBV19 and TRBJ1-5; D is possibly TRBD1 (5 bases). Germline V gene lookup returns CDR1 LNHDA and CDR2 SQIVND (reference sequence). This CDR3 has 14 amino acids. V dropped 7 bases and J dropped 4 bases, with 14 bases sitting between them. CDR3: CASTPWGENQPQHF. The CDR3 DNA sequence: TGTGCCAGTACCCCTTGGGGCGAAAATCAGCCCCAGCATTTT.

This clonotype occurred many times. The chain joins TRBV24-1 to TRBJ2-5; 7 bases line up with TRBD1. V trimming: 4 bases; J trimming: 2 bases; junction bases outside the gene matches: 6. The CDR3 sequence is 15 residues long. CDR1 is KGHDR and CDR2 is SFDVKD in the germline V gene. The CDR3 loop reads CATSDLTGDQETQYF. For the CDR3, the DNA is TGTGCCACCAGTGACCTAACAGGGGATCAAGAGACCCAGTACTTC.

The chain has TRBV10-3 and TRBJ1-6; D unclear. Trimming cost V 9 bases and J 9 bases, with 12 bases left between them. This CDR3 is built from 12 residues. Germline V gene lookup returns CDR1 ENHRY and CDR2 SYGVKD. CDR3 nucleotides: TGTGCCATAGGGCCGTCGAGTTCACCCCTCCACTTT. Translated: CAIGPSSSPLHF.

On this clonotype: A much larger clone is a single base away; this may be a read error. The J gene is TRBJ1-3, the V gene TRBV24-1, with 7 bases matching TRBD1. Germline lookup yields CDR1 KGHDR and CDR2 SFDVKD. The CDR3 consists of 13 residues. CDR3 in amino acids: CATSEQGRNSIYF. The CDR3 DNA follows: TGTGCCACCAGTGAACAGGGGCGAAACTCCATATATTTT.

For this clonotype: A single base separates this from a much larger clone, so it may be a read error. The rearrangement links TRBV24-1 to TRBJ1-2; perhaps TRBD1 as D (6 bases). Germline CDR1 KGHDR, CDR2 SFDVKD. This CDR3 spans 16 amino acids. The CDR3 spells CATSDSGDPTNYGYAF. CDR3 coding DNA: TGTGCCACCAGTGATTCAGGGGACCCAACTAACTATGGCTACGCCTTC.

This clonotype came up many times. The chain employs TRBV29-1 and TRBJ1-1; tentative D call: TRBD1 (6 bases). In germline, CDR1 is SQVTM, CDR2 ANQGSEA. The V and J ends lost 7 bases and 5 bases respectively, with 17 bases between them. This CDR3 spans 13 amino acids. The CDR3 sequence is CSAQGYQGTEAFF. CDR3 sequence (DNA): TGCAGCGCCCAGGGCTACCAGGGGACTGAAGCTTTCTTT.

The CDR3 nucleotides read TGTGCCAGCAGCCCTGCAAATGGACTCGATTCCTACGAGCAGTACTTC. Translating gives CASSPANGLDSYEQYF. V is TRBV9 and J is TRBJ2-7; the D gene is possibly TRBD2 (5 bases). Germline V gene sequence: CDR1 SGDLS, CDR2 YYNGEE. The CDR3 length is 16 residues. Trimming removed 4 bases from V and 1 base from J, with 18 bases in between.

Turning to this clonotype: This may be a read error, as it is one base from a much larger clone. V usage is TRBV2 and J usage is TRBJ2-7; D call uncertain. The germline gives CDR1 SNHLY, CDR2 FYNNEI. The V end was cut by 7 bases, the J end by 2 bases, with 6 bases between. The CDR3 spans 11 residues. The chain's CDR3 is CASKRTYEQYF. In DNA form, the CDR3 reads TGTGCCAGCAAGAGGACCTACGAGCAGTACTTC.

Only a few counts were recorded for this clonotype. The chain employs TRBV20-1 and TRBJ1-1; 8 bases agree with TRBD1. The germline V gene has CDR1 DFQATT and CDR2 SNEGSKA (reference sequence). This CDR3 has 12 amino acids. With V trimmed by 6 bases and J by 12 bases, 12 bases remained unmatched. Here the CDR3 DNA reads TGCAGTGCCACAAGGGACAGGAGAACTTCTTTCTTT. This sequence encodes CSATRDRRTSFF.

The rearrangement joins TRBV29-1 to TRBJ2-5, with 7 bases matching TRBD1. The length of the CDR3 is 13 residues. After removal of 6 bases from V and 4 bases from J, the junction contained 8 bases not matched to a gene. Germline CDR1 is SQVTM and CDR2 is ANQGSEA. The CDR3 loop is CSVTPNRGETQYF. CDR3 in DNA: TGCAGCGTAACCCCGAACAGGGGAGAGACCCAGTACTTC.

As to this clonotype: Being one base from a much bigger clone, this may be a read error. The gene calls are TRBV10-3 and TRBJ2-7; D may be TRBD1 or TRBD2 (5 bases each). CDR3 size: 14 residues. CDR1 ENHRY and CDR2 SYGVKD come from the germline V gene. V was shortened by 4 bases and J by 1 base, with 11 bases between the two germline ends. The CDR3 coding sequence is TGTGCCATCAGTGGATCAGAGGGGTCCTACGAGCAGTACTTC. It encodes CAISGSEGSYEQYF.

CDR3 nucleotides: TGTGCCAGCAGCTCGCAGATACTTACTGGCTACACCTTC. Protein sequence: CASSSQILTGYTF. The chain recombines TRBV6-5 with TRBJ1-2; D remains unclear. Germline CDR1 reads MNHEY; CDR2 reads SVGAGI. The CDR3 loop spans 13 amino acids. Trimming took off 6 bases at V and 7 bases at J, with 15 bases between the two ends.

This clonotype was detected ten times or more. This chain joins TRBV7-9 and TRBJ1-2, with D perhaps matching TRBD1 (6 bases). Between the trimmed V and J ends, which lost 0 bases and 5 bases, there was a span of 10 bases. CDR1 is SEHNR, CDR2 FQNEAQ, per germline (reference sequence). The CDR3 is 14 amino acids. The CDR3 sequence: CASSLARQGYGYTF. DNA for the CDR3: TGTGCCAGCAGCTTAGCTCGGCAGGGGTATGGCTACACCTTC.

The chain couples TRBV20-1 to TRBJ1-2; TRBD1 is a possible D gene (6 bases). The CDR3 length is 12 residues. The V gene's germline CDR1 is DFQATT and CDR2 SNEGSKA (reference sequence). CDR3 sequence reads: CSGGQGGYGYTF. DNA of the CDR3: TGCAGCGGGGGGCAGGGAGGCTATGGCTACACCTTC.

Ten or more counts support this clonotype. The chain combines TRBV24-1 with TRBJ2-7, with D possibly TRBD1 on 8 matching bases. Germline V gene sequence: CDR1 KGHDR, CDR2 SFDVKD. The ends were cut back, 4 bases at V and 5 bases at J, with 14 bases in the middle. The CDR3 covers 14 residues. CDR3 protein: CATSDRTGRDEQYF. Written as DNA, the CDR3 is TGTGCCACCAGTGACCGGACAGGGAGGGACGAGCAGTACTTC.

On this clonotype itself: A junction end diverges from the germline sequence, so it may reflect a read error. J is TRBJ1-3 and V is TRBV11-2; D perhaps matches TRBD1 (5 bases). The CDR3 loop spans 17 amino acids. Germline CDR1 is SGHAT and CDR2 is FQNNGV. The DNA of the CDR3 is TGTGCCAGCAGCTCCCTCCCCAGGACACGCTCTGGAGACACCATATATTTT. Residues: CASSSLPRTRSGDTIYF.

To note about this clonotype: The germline gene is not matched at one end of the junction; a read error may be the cause. The chain links TRBV4-1 to TRBJ2-7; TRBD2 is a possible D gene (6 bases). Per the germline V gene, CDR1 is MGHRA and CDR2 is YSYEKL. This CDR3 contains 14 residues. The CDR3 region is CASSVGEAGYEQYF. The CDR3 region has the DNA TGTGCCAGCAGCGTGGGGGAGGCGGGCTACGAGCAGTACTTC.

This clonotype was seen repeatedly, ten times or more. This chain joins TRBV25-1 and TRBJ1-2; D might be TRBD1 (5 bases). This CDR3 comprises 16 residues. CDR1 MGHDK and CDR2 SYGVNS come from the germline V gene. Trimming pared 3 bases from V and 3 bases from J, leaving 17 bases between. CDR3 loop: CASSDRDRPLDYGYTF. CDR3 DNA sequence: TGTGCCAGCAGTGATCGGGACCGACCGCTCGACTATGGCTACACCTTC.

This clonotype is medium-sized by share. V is TRBV7-9 and J is TRBJ2-7; 11 bases match TRBD2. The CDR3 consists of 15 residues. Germline lookup yields CDR1 SEHNR and CDR2 FQNEAQ (reference sequence). Losses at the gene ends were 5 bases for V and 2 bases for J; bases not matched to a gene: 5. In nucleotides, the CDR3 is TGTGCCAGCAGCCCCCTTAGCGGGAGGGCCTACGAGCAGTACTTC. Translating gives CASSPLSGRAYEQYF.